What follows are 15 T cell receptor beta chains derived from one specimen sequenced in a study of shared T cell receptors in the human thymus. Sequencing was performed with immunoSEQ multiplex PCR; in TCRdb, only in-frame clones are kept and a portion is missing. The sample has some 700,000 clones, over 75% seen once. This same sample was also part of a study on human thymus T cells.

Specimen: thymocytes. The origin of the receptors is a boy under two years old with a congenital heart defect.

DNA of the CDR3: TGTGCCAGCAGCCCGGGACTAGCGAACCAAGAGACCCAGTACTTC. Translated, it gives CASSPGLANQETQYF. The chain combines TRBV11-1 with TRBJ2-5; 10 bases agree with TRBD2. This CDR3 is 15 amino acids long. Germline V gene data show CDR1 as SGHAT and CDR2 as FQDESV (reference sequence). V shed 5 bases and J 0 bases; nucleotides not matched to a gene: 3.

The CDR3 loop is CASSPLRRPNQPQHF. CDR3 coding DNA: TGTGCCAGCAGTCCCTTGCGGAGGCCTAATCAGCCCCAGCATTTT. J is TRBJ1-5 and V is TRBV6-5, with D uncertain. This CDR3 spans 15 amino acids. Trimming took 5 bases from V and 4 from J, leaving 15 bases between them. Germline V gives CDR1 MNHEY, CDR2 SVGAGI.

This rearrangement joins TRBV7-9 to TRBJ2-1, with a tentative D call TRBD2 (6 bases). Germline assignment: CDR1 SEHNR and CDR2 FQNEAQ (reference sequence). This CDR3 region has 18 residues. Deletions cut 6 bases from V and 0 bases from J, with 21 bases between. CDR3 sequence (DNA): TGTGCCAGCAGTCCGGTTATCACCGGGACTTGCTCCTACAATGAGCAGTTCTTC. It yields the protein CASSPVITGTCSYNEQFF.

The chain uses TRBV14 and TRBJ2-5; TRBD2 aligns across 9 bases. CDR3 length equals 17 residues. The germline CDR1 and CDR2 sequences are SGHDN and FVKESK. Trimming took 3 bases from V and 5 from J; bases not matched to a gene: 13. In DNA form, the CDR3 reads TGTGCCAGCAGCCATCGCTTAGCGGGAGATGGGGGGGAGACCCAGTACTTC. Amino acids: CASSHRLAGDGGETQYF.

This chain uses TRBV5-4 with TRBJ1-2; 8 positions match TRBD1. The CDR3 runs 16 residues. The V gene's germline CDR1 is SGHNT and CDR2 YYREEE (reference sequence). V trimming: 0 bases; J trimming: 8 bases; junction bases outside the gene matches: 12. The CDR3 sequence is CASSLGPRGRPRGYTF. The CDR3 region has the DNA TGTGCCAGCAGCTTGGGTCCCAGGGGGCGACCTCGCGGCTACACCTTC.

V and J are TRBV9 and TRBJ2-3; tentative D call: TRBD2 (6 bases). V gave up 4 bases and J gave up 0 bases, with 12 bases separating them. The germline V gene encodes CDR1 SGDLS and CDR2 YYNGEE. This CDR3 spans 15 amino acids. The CDR3 sequence: CASSTPGTSTDTQYF. Written as DNA, the CDR3 is TGTGCCAGCAGCACACCCGGGACTAGCACAGATACGCAGTATTTT.

This chain joins TRBV6-5 and TRBJ2-1, with TRBD1 as a possible D gene (6 bases). This CDR3 region has 13 residues. CDR1 is MNHEY and CDR2 is SVGAGI in the germline V gene. Trimming removed 5 bases from V and 3 bases from J, with 8 bases in between. CDR3 region: CASSKDSYNEQFF. DNA for the CDR3: TGTGCCAGCAGTAAGGACAGCTACAATGAGCAGTTCTTC.

This rearrangement joins TRBV29-1 to TRBJ1-1, with D perhaps TRBD1 (5 bases). V was cut by 5 bases and J by 2 bases, with 12 bases left in between. This CDR3 comprises 13 residues. The V gene's germline CDR1 is SQVTM and CDR2 ANQGSEA. CDR3 loop: CSVQWQGNTEAFF. For the CDR3, the DNA is TGCAGCGTTCAGTGGCAGGGAAACACTGAAGCTTTCTTT. The full variable domain, rest sourced from reference TRBV29-1 and TRBJ1-1, is SAVISQKPSRDICQRGTSLTIQCQVDSQVTMMFWYRQQPGQSLTLIATANQGSEATYESGFVIDKFPISRPNLTFSTLTVSNMSPEDSSIYLCSVQWQGNTEAFFGQGTRLTVV.

The chain employs TRBV5-1 and TRBJ1-3, with TRBD1 matching over 10 bases. Per the germline V gene, CDR1 is SGHRS and CDR2 is YFSETQ. The length of the CDR3 is 14 residues. The junction had 4 bases not matched to a gene; V was cut back by 5 bases and J by 5 bases. The chain's CDR3 is CASSWDRGRNTIYF. The CDR3 coding sequence is TGCGCCAGCAGTTGGGACAGGGGAAGAAACACCATATATTTT.

The DNA for the CDR3 is TGTGCCAGCAGCTTGGTTGGGGGACTCCAAGAGACCCAGTACTTC. Protein: CASSLVGGLQETQYF. V usage is TRBV7-9 and J usage is TRBJ2-5; D perhaps matches TRBD2 (6 bases). V gave up 3 bases and J gave up 1 base, with 12 bases separating them. Germline V gives CDR1 SEHNR, CDR2 FQNEAQ (reference sequence). The CDR3 totals 15 residues.

V usage is TRBV9 and J usage is TRBJ1-1; TRBD1 agrees at 7 bases. This CDR3 has 13 residues. The germline V gene encodes CDR1 SGDLS and CDR2 YYNGEE. The trim removed 3 bases at V and 2 bases at J, leaving 1 base unmatched. This CDR3 is CASSGQGNTEAFF. The CDR3 region has the DNA TGTGCCAGCAGCGGACAGGGTAACACTGAAGCTTTCTTT.

The chain carries TRBV5-1 and TRBJ1-4; D not certain. V lost 0 bases, J lost 6 bases, and 12 bases lay in between. This CDR3 is built from 15 residues. CDR1 and CDR2 (germline): SGHRS, YFSETQ. CDR3 nucleotides: TGCGCCAGCAGCTTGGCCGAGCCTAAAGATGAAAAACTGTTTTTT. Its protein is CASSLAEPKDEKLFF. Full variable domain (outside the CDR3, taken from reference TRBV5-1 and TRBJ1-4): KAGVTQTPRYLIKTRGQQVTLSCSPISGHRSVSWYQQTPGQGLQFLFEYFSETQRNKGNFPGRFSGRQFSNSRSEMNVSTLELGDSALYLCASSLAEPKDEKLFFGSGTQLSVL.

The rearrangement links TRBV5-8 to TRBJ2-7, with a weak D call TRBD2 (7 bases). Germline V gene data show CDR1 as SGHTS and CDR2 as YDEGEE. Trimming removed 0 bases from V and 4 bases from J, with 23 bases in between. This CDR3 region has 18 residues. CDR3 sequence: CASSLEAGQRLGGYEQYF. As DNA, the CDR3 is TGTGCCAGCAGCTTGGAAGCGGGACAAAGGCTAGGGGGGTACGAGCAGTACTTC.

This clone has only one observation. The chain uses TRBV6-1 and TRBJ2-1; 9 bases line up with TRBD2. Germline values: CDR1 MNHNS, CDR2 SASEGT. V lost 2 bases, J lost 7 bases, and 9 bases stayed unmatched. CDR3 length: 16 amino acids. CDR3 nucleotide sequence: TGTGCCAGCAGTGAAAGTCCTAGCGGGAAGGAGAATGAGCAGTTCTTC. It codes for CASSESPSGKENEQFF.

The chain recombines TRBV11-2 with TRBJ2-6; 8 bases map to TRBD1. The CDR3 has 18 residues. The germline V gene encodes CDR1 SGHAT and CDR2 FQNNGV. The trim removed 5 bases at V and 1 base at J, leaving 10 bases unmatched. The CDR3 loop is CASSLKLQGESGANVLTF. Written as DNA, the CDR3 is TGTGCCAGCAGCCTCAAATTACAGGGGGAATCTGGGGCCAACGTCCTGACTTTC. The full variable domain, rest sourced from reference TRBV11-2 and TRBJ2-6, is EAGVAQSPRYKIIEKRQSVAFWCNPISGHATLYWYQQILGQGPKLLIQFQNNGVVDDSQLPKDRFSAERLKGVDSTLKIQPAKLEDSAVYLCASSLKLQGESGANVLTFGAGSRLTVL.